A selection of T cell receptor beta chains follows, all from one sample in a study of cytomegalovirus exposure and HLA in healthy donors. Sequenced by immunoSEQ multiplex PCR; TCRdb stores in-frame clones only, minus some. The sample includes approximately 99,000 clones, 73% of them seen just once. Source material: PBMCs. These receptors were taken from a middle-aged man in good health and CMV-seronegative. Both conserved end residues are part of each CDR3. Each record gives: clone size, V gene, J gene, D gene, CDR3 DNA, CDR3 protein. A D gene is named only where the DNA matches it firmly. Rows may omit the clone size; those that give it use once, few, many or a size class.

few,TRBV5-1,TRBJ2-2,TRBD1,TGCGCCAGCAGCTCCGGGACAGGGGATACTAACACCGGGGAGCTGTTTTTT,CASSSGTGDTNTGELFF
.,TRBV5-4,TRBJ2-7,.,TGTGCCAGCAGCAGAGCCTTGGGAGGTCTCTACGAGCAGTACTTC,CASSRALGGLYEQYF
once,TRBV11-3,TRBJ2-7,.,TGTGCCAGCAGCCTAGGGGCTTCCTACGAGCAGTACTTC,CASSLGASYEQYF
once,TRBV4-1,TRBJ2-7,.,TGCGCCAGCAGTCCCAGTGGGCCCTTTCTGGGCTACGAGCAGTACTTC,CASSPSGPFLGYEQYF
once,TRBV7-3,TRBJ2-5,TRBD1,TGTGCCAGCAGCTTAATAGGACAGGGCGAGACCCAGTACTTC,CASSLIGQGETQYF
.,TRBV18,TRBJ2-7,.,TGTGCCAGCTCACCACTAGCCAGACGTGAGCAGTACTTC,CASSPLARREQYF
.,TRBV5-1,TRBJ2-1,.,TGCGCCAGCAGCCTAACAGGGGCGGGATACAATGAGCAGTTCTTC,CASSLTGAGYNEQFF
.,TRBV7-2,TRBJ2-3,TRBD2,TGTGCCAGCAGTAGTAGCGGGGGGAGTCCAGATACGCAGTATTTT,CASSSSGGSPDTQYF
.,TRBV5-6,TRBJ2-7,.,TGTGCCAGCAGCTTTAGGGGGGGGCCCATCTACGAGCAGTACTTC,CASSFRGGPIYEQYF
once,TRBV5-1,TRBJ2-1,TRBD1,TGCGCCAGCAGCCTCGGGACAGGGAGAGGGAATGAGCAGTTCTTC,CASSLGTGRGNEQFF
.,TRBV5-1,TRBJ1-3,TRBD1,TGCGCCAGCAGCTTCGGGACAGTCGGTGGAAACACCATATATTTT,CASSFGTVGGNTIYF
.,TRBV5-1,TRBJ2-5,.,TGCGCCAGCAGCTTGATGGGGGCAAGGGGTGAGACCCAGTACTTC,CASSLMGARGETQYF
.,TRBV4-2,TRBJ2-2,TRBD2,TGTGCCAGCAGCCATGGGACTAGCGGGGGCCTCAACACCGGGGAGCTGTTTTTT,CASSHGTSGGLNTGELFF
.,TRBV9,TRBJ2-7,.,TGTGCCAGCAGCGCGGGCGGACAGCCCTACGAGCAGTACTTC,CASSAGGQPYEQYF
.,TRBV7-8,TRBJ1-2,.,TGTGCCAGCGGAACAGGGACACCATATGGCTACACCTTC,CASGTGTPYGYTF
.,TRBV7-9,TRBJ2-7,.,TGTGCCAGCAGCTTAATCGGGGAGCCGCCTATGTCGTACTTC,CASSLIGEPPMSYF
few,TRBV29-1,TRBJ1-1,.,TGCAGCGTGCTCAGGGCAGCTTCGAACACTGAAGCTTTCTTT,CSVLRAASNTEAFF
.,TRBV9,TRBJ2-3,TRBD2,TGTGCCAGCAGCCCGTCCGGGGGGGTACATACGCAGTATTTT,CASSPSGGVHTQYF
.,TRBV6-1,TRBJ2-7,.,TGTGCCAGCAGCCACCCGGGACAAGTGTTGGGTGAGCAGTACTTC,CASSHPGQVLGEQYF
.,TRBV4-1,TRBJ2-1,TRBD1,TGCGCCAGCAGCGCTCAGGGGGCAGTGGATGAGCAGTTCTTC,CASSAQGAVDEQFF
few,TRBV28,TRBJ2-7,.,TGTGCCAGCGGCCTAAATCGGGACACCTACGAGCAGTACTTC,CASGLNRDTYEQYF
few,TRBV27,TRBJ2-7,.,TGTGCCAGCAGTTTTATTATTCCAGGCAGGCCGAGCTCCTACGAGCAGTACTTC,CASSFIIPGRPSSYEQYF
once,TRBV7-8,TRBJ1-2,TRBD1,TGTGCCAGCAGCTTACCGGACAGGGCATACTATGGCTACACCTTC,CASSLPDRAYYGYTF
.,TRBV5-1,TRBJ2-3,.,TGCGCCAGCAGCTTGGTGGCCGGCGGCAAGCTCACAGATACGCAGTATTTT,CASSLVAGGKLTDTQYF
.,TRBV2,TRBJ2-7,.,TGTGCCAGCAGTGAATTCCGGGGATCTTTCTACGAGCAGTACTTC,CASSEFRGSFYEQYF
.,TRBV5-4,TRBJ2-7,.,TGTGCCAGCAGCGCCATTTTAGTCGGCGAGCAGTACTTC,CASSAILVGEQYF
.,TRBV10-1,TRBJ2-5,TRBD2,TGCGCCAGCTGGAGCGGGGGGCGATGGGAGACCCAGTACTTC,CASWSGGRWETQYF
.,TRBV9,TRBJ2-7,.,TGTGCCAGCAGCGTAGCCGTCCGCTCCTACGAGCAGTACTTC,CASSVAVRSYEQYF
few,TRBV6-5,TRBJ1-3,.,TGTGCCAGCAGTTACTCCGCAGGAAACTCTGGAAACACCATATATTTT,CASSYSAGNSGNTIYF
.,TRBV6-1,TRBJ2-4,TRBD1,TGTGCCAGCAGTGTTAAACAGGGGGCGCTGGCCAAAAACATTCAGTACTTC,CASSVKQGALAKNIQYF
once,TRBV7-8,TRBJ2-7,TRBD2,TGTGCCAGCAGCTTAGTCGGCACTAGCGGGGCCTACGAGCAGTACTTC,CASSLVGTSGAYEQYF
few,TRBV5-1,TRBJ1-1,.,TGCGCCAGCAGCCCGGGGACACTCAACACTGAAGCTTTCTTT,CASSPGTLNTEAFF
.,TRBV19,TRBJ2-1,.,TGTGCCAGTAGGGTGAGCTCCTACAATGAGCAGTTCTTC,CASRVSSYNEQFF
.,TRBV13,TRBJ2-3,.,TGTGCCAGCAGCTTAGTACGGGTTGGCGCAGATACGCAGTATTTT,CASSLVRVGADTQYF
.,TRBV9,TRBJ1-2,.,TGTGCCAGCAGCGTAGCCGCGGACAGAGTGGGATACACCTTC,CASSVAADRVGYTF
.,TRBV11-1,TRBJ1-1,.,TGTGCCAGCAGCTTAGCTGTAGGGAGGACTGAAGCTTTCTTT,CASSLAVGRTEAFF
.,TRBV11-2,TRBJ2-1,TRBD2,TGTGCCAGCAGCCATTCACTAGCGGGGAGGGACAATGAGCAGTTCTTC,CASSHSLAGRDNEQFF
.,TRBV2,TRBJ2-7,TRBD1,TGTGCCAGCAGGACGGGACAGGCGGCGTGGGGGTACGAGCAGTACTTC,CASRTGQAAWGYEQYF
.,TRBV10-3,TRBJ2-7,TRBD2,TGTGCCATCAGTGAGGACCGGGGGGTGAAGCAGTACTTC,CAISEDRGVKQYF
.,TRBV4-1,TRBJ1-3,.,TGCGCCAGCAGCCAAGGTCGGGCTGCAGGGCTTCCTGGAAACACCATATATTTT,CASSQGRAAGLPGNTIYF
.,TRBV5-1,TRBJ2-2,TRBD2,TGCGCCAGCAGCTTACTCGGGGGGGTGAACACCGGGGAGCTGTTTTTT,CASSLLGGVNTGELFF
.,TRBV7-2,TRBJ2-1,.,TGTGCCAGCAGCTTAGGCCACAACAATGAGCAGTTCTTC,CASSLGHNNEQFF
.,TRBV7-9,TRBJ1-2,.,TGTGCCAGCAGCGAACAGAACTATGGCTACACCTTC,CASSEQNYGYTF
.,TRBV7-3,TRBJ2-2,.,TGTGCCAGCAGCTTAAAGAGGACCGGGGAGCTGTTTTTT,CASSLKRTGELFF
.,TRBV19,TRBJ2-2,TRBD2,TGTGCCAGTAGTATGAGTCGACTAGCGGGCCTGACCGGGGAGCTGTTTTTT,CASSMSRLAGLTGELFF
.,TRBV6-1,TRBJ2-5,TRBD1,TGTGCCAGCAGATTTAAGACGACAGGGTGGGAGACCCAGTACTTC,CASRFKTTGWETQYF
.,TRBV5-1,TRBJ2-2,TRBD1,TGCGCCAGCAGCATACAGGGGCGGACCGGGGAGCTGTTTTTT,CASSIQGRTGELFF
once,TRBV5-1,TRBJ2-5,TRBD2,TGCGCCAGCAGCTTGGGAGCGACTAGCGGGGGGGCCGAAGAGACCCAGTACTTC,CASSLGATSGGAEETQYF
few,TRBV29-1,TRBJ1-5,TRBD1,TGCAGCGTTGGCGCGGTTCAGGGGGCCCAGCATTTT,CSVGAVQGAQHF
.,TRBV5-1,TRBJ2-1,TRBD2,TGCGCCAGCAGCTATGACCCTCCTAGCGGGGGAGTTGAGCAGTTCTTC,CASSYDPPSGGVEQFF
.,TRBV6-5,TRBJ1-1,.,TGTGCCAGCAGTGTTGACAGTCTCTCCGACCCTTTCTTT,CASSVDSLSDPFF
.,TRBV5-1,TRBJ1-5,.,TGCGCCAGCAGCTTGCTGGGCAGCTATAGCAATCAGCCCCAGCATTTT,CASSLLGSYSNQPQHF
few,TRBV2,TRBJ1-5,.,TGTGCCAGCGATAGGCAGGGATACCAGCCCCAGCATTTT,CASDRQGYQPQHF
.,TRBV7-9,TRBJ1-2,TRBD1,TGTGCCAGCAGCTTTGGACAGGATGGCTACACCTTC,CASSFGQDGYTF
.,TRBV7-8,TRBJ1-1,TRBD1,TGTGCCAGCAGCCAACGGGACAGGGTTTGGGACACTGAAGCTTTCTTT,CASSQRDRVWDTEAFF